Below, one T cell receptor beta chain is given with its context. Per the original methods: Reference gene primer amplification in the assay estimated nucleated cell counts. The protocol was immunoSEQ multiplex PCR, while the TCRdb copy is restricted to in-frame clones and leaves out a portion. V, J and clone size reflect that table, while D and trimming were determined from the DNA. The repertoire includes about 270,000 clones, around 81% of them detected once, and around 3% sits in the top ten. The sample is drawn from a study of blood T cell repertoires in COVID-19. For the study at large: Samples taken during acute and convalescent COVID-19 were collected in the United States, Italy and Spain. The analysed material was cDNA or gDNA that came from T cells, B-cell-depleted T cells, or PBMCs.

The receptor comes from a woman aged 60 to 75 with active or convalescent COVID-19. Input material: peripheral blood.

This CDR3 reads CASSTGIQGPANTGELFF. The CDR3 DNA reads as TGTGCCAGCAGCACCGGAATACAGGGTCCCGCGAACACCGGGGAGCTGTTTTTT. The V gene is TRBV5-4, the J gene TRBJ2-2; possible D gene TRBD1, 6 bases. This CDR3 is built from 18 residues. Germline V gene data show CDR1 as SGHNT and CDR2 as YYREEE (reference sequence). V was pared by 4 bases and J by 0 bases, with 19 bases between. Using reference TRBV5-4 and TRBJ2-2 for the parts outside the CDR3, the full variable domain is ETGVTQSPTHLIKTRGQQVTLRCSSQSGHNTVSWYQQALGQGPQFIFQYYREEENGRGNFPPRFSGLQFPNYSSELNVNALELDDSALYLCASSTGIQGPANTGELFFGEGSRLTVL.